The source of this TCR beta chain is a study of shared clonotypes between healthy human individuals. In the study overall: The study enrolled a couple of women and a few men aged 18 to 49.

Over several immunoSEQ plates, each subset's genomic DNA was distributed in even portions. Profiled with immunoSEQ multiplex PCR; TCRdb holds only in-frame clones, not every one. The repertoire holds 400,000 to 600,000 clones, with roughly 95% as singletons. Sequencing was done on a sample of naive CD4+ T cells sorted from blood. Subset of the sample: CD45RA+ positively selected. The sequence derives from a woman aged 25 to 39 in good health.

This CDR3 reads CASSKWQFSGANVLTF. The CDR3 DNA follows: TGTGCCAGCAGCAAGTGGCAATTCTCTGGGGCCAACGTCCTGACTTTC. V usage is TRBV6-6 and J usage is TRBJ2-6; no definite D call. Germline V gene lookup returns CDR1 MNHNY and CDR2 SVGAGI (reference sequence). There are 16 residues in the CDR3. Trimming stripped 6 bases from V and 0 bases from J, with 12 bases between.